This T cell receptor beta chain stems from a study of T-cell reconstitution after alpha-beta-depleted transplantation in children. To note about this clonotype: The antigen is undetermined.

Unique molecular identifiers were incorporated during preparation of the TCRbeta library. TCRdb recomputed calls from the PCR reads with MiXCR, one row per CDR3 protein. The table lists some 830,000 distinct CDR3 sequences, roughly 15% of them singletons, with 5% in the top ten. Findings and limits, study-wide: Two months or so post-transplant, alpha-beta T cells reportedly derived from several hundred expanded graft clones. Diversity and T-cell counts at one year after transplant derived mostly from new T cells. Some patients' high day-60 TCRbeta diversity was traced to surviving recipient T cells and thymic progenitors.

V lost 6 bases to trimming and J lost 0 bases; unmatched junction nucleotides: 13. Germline V gene data show CDR1 as LNHDA and CDR2 as SQIVND (reference sequence). This CDR3 has 17 amino acids. The receptor was isolated from a male patient younger than 18 who had a stem cell transplant for acute lymphoblastic leukemia, so the T cells may come from the graft donor. Sequenced here: PBMCs, mostly from graft donor cells, sampled 360 days after TCRalphabeta/CD19-depleted stem cell transplant. This rearrangement joins TRBV19 to TRBJ2-7; 8 bases agree with TRBD2. The CDR3 DNA sequence: TGTGCCAGTAGCAGAAGTGGGTTACTAGCGGTCTCCTACGAGCAGTACTTC. This encodes CASSRSGLLAVSYEQYF.